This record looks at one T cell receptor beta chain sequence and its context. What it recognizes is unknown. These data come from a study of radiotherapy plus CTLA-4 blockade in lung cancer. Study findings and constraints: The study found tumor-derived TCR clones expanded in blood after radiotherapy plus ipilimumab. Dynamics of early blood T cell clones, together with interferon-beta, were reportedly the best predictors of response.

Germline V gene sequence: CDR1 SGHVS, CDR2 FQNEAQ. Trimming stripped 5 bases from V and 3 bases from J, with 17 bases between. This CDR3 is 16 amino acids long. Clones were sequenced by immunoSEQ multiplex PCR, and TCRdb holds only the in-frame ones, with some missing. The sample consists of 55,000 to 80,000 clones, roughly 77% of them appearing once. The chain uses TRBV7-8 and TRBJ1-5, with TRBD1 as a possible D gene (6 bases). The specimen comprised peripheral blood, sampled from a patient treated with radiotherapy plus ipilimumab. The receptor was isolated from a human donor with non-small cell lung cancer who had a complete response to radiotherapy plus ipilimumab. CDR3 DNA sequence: TGTGCCAGCAGCACAAGCGGAGGGACACACAATCAGCCCCAGCATTTT. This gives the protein CASSTSGGTHNQPQHF. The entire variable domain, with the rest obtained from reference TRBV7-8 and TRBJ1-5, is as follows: GAGVSQSPRYKVAKRGQDVALRCDPISGHVSLFWYQQALGQGPEFLTYFQNEAQLDKSGLPSDRFFAERPEGSVSTLKIQRTQQEDSAVYLCASSTSGGTHNQPQHFGDGTRLSIL.